This paragraph reports one T cell receptor (beta chain). Its specificity is unknown. The data were taken from a study of T cells in localized non-small cell lung cancer. Regarding the study as a whole: Investigators sequenced only a single tumor region, leaving heterogeneity possible.

The data were produced by immunoSEQ multiplex PCR, yet TCRdb's version contains in-frame clones alone and is incomplete. Found here are approximately 65,000 clones, 81% of them singletons; the top ten hold about 4.5%. CDR1 and CDR2 from the germline V gene are SGDLS and YYNGEE. The length of the CDR3 is 15 residues. The V and J ends lost 0 bases and 8 bases respectively, with 14 bases between them. The receptor comes from a man between 40 and 70 years old with stage II lung adenocarcinoma. The genes are TRBV9 and TRBJ1-4; D is possibly TRBD1 (6 bases). This specimen was PBMCs, taken before any cancer treatment. This CDR3 is CASSVGAGVKEKLFF. The CDR3 nucleotides read TGTGCCAGCAGCGTAGGGGCAGGGGTGAAAGAAAAACTGTTTTTT.